This T cell receptor beta chain derives from a study of identical twins. Study results and limitations: Models predicted too little out-of-frame TCR alpha sharing in monozygotic twins. Invariant MAIT and iNKT cells may have partly biased zero-insertion analyses.

With respect to this clonotype: Its matching antigen is unknown.

TCRdb itself ran the 5' RACE reads through MiXCR, one entry per CDR3 protein. The sample contains hundreds of thousands of distinct CDR3 sequences, around a sixth of which appear only once. The length of the CDR3 is 15 residues. Germline trimming cut 6 bases from V and 1 base from J; bases unmatched to any gene: 5. These data were also filed under a second study, of T cells expressing NK-cell markers. That report notes: Only alpha-beta TCR T cells were sorted in several experiments, using an anti-gamma-delta TCR antibody. The study found dominant NKG2C+ clonotypes at roughly 1.0-7.0% of CD8+ T cells in over five donors.

The rearrangement links TRBV12-3 or TRBV12-4 to TRBJ2-1; 8 bases fit TRBD2. The TCR sequence derives from a young woman in good health. The sequencing input was PBMCs. The CDR3 DNA follows: TGTGCCAGCAGCCGGGGGGGAACATCCTACAATGAGCAGTTCTTC. It translates to CASSRGGTSYNEQFF.